A selection of T cell receptor beta chains follows, all from one sample in a study of PD-L1 blockade in urothelial cancer. Sequencing used immunoSEQ multiplex PCR; TCRdb keeps in-frame clones, though not all of them. There are more than 75,000 clones in the sample; 90% to 95% occur only once, and roughly 9.4% lies in the top ten. The sample was PBMCs, taken around atezolizumab (anti-PD-L1) treatment. Source of these receptors: a man aged 55 to 70 with urothelial cancer. CDR3s include the opening cysteine and the closing phenylalanine or tryptophan. Each record gives: J gene, V gene, CDR3 length, clone size, CDR3 protein. A row's size may be missing; if present it is once, few, many or a size class.

J: TRBJ2-6; V: TRBV5-4; length: 17; size: once; CDR3: CASSRTGGNSGANVLTF
J: TRBJ1-1; V: TRBV18; length: 12; size: once; CDR3: CASSPQQGAAFF
J: TRBJ1-2; V: TRBV21-1; length: 14; size: NA; CDR3: CASGGQVTLYGYTF
J: TRBJ1-1; V: TRBV6-4; length: 13; size: NA; CDR3: CASSARENTEAFF
J: TRBJ1-2; V: TRBV6-1; length: 14; size: NA; CDR3: CASSDSTDSYGYTF
J: TRBJ1-2; V: TRBV5-6; length: 14; size: NA; CDR3: CASSLVAGEYGYTF
J: TRBJ1-1; V: TRBV6-5; length: 12; size: NA; CDR3: CASSLVQSEAFF
J: TRBJ2-5; V: TRBV2; length: 16; size: NA; CDR3: CASKVAGGTNQETQYF
J: TRBJ2-1; V: TRBV28; length: 14; size: NA; CDR3: CASSSAGAYNEQFF
J: TRBJ2-7; V: TRBV6-5; length: 12; size: NA; CDR3: CASSYDRDEQYF
J: TRBJ1-2; V: TRBV10-2; length: 15; size: NA; CDR3: CASSESSGQIYGYTF
J: TRBJ2-7; V: TRBV9; length: 13; size: NA; CDR3: CASSVQGLGEQYF
J: TRBJ2-7; V: TRBV4-3; length: 13; size: NA; CDR3: CASSPTRESEQYF
J: TRBJ1-3; V: TRBV19; length: 14; size: few; CDR3: CASTVGYSGNTIYF
J: TRBJ2-3; V: TRBV7-2; length: 13; size: NA; CDR3: CASSSVSTDTQYF
J: TRBJ2-5; V: TRBV7-2; length: 15; size: NA; CDR3: CASSLARDYTETQYF
J: TRBJ1-1; V: TRBV5-6; length: 15; size: NA; CDR3: CASSPLARGDTEAFF
J: TRBJ1-1; V: TRBV29-1; length: 14; size: few; CDR3: CSVVATGGNTEAFF
J: TRBJ1-2; V: TRBV7-9; length: 15; size: NA; CDR3: CASSTEGQGANGYTF
J: TRBJ2-1; V: TRBV6-1; length: 14; size: once; CDR3: CASTKTSGKNEQFF
J: TRBJ1-1; V: TRBV7-2; length: 15; size: NA; CDR3: CASSLMSSGNTEAFF
J: TRBJ1-1; V: TRBV28; length: 12; size: NA; CDR3: CASTRGWTEAFF
J: TRBJ2-5; V: TRBV7-9; length: 13; size: NA; CDR3: CASSPNPSREEDF
J: TRBJ1-4; V: TRBV5-1; length: 16; size: NA; CDR3: CASSPGTGGVGEKLFF
J: TRBJ2-2; V: TRBV2; length: 14; size: NA; CDR3: CASSENGVTGELFF
J: TRBJ2-2; V: TRBV7-2; length: 19; size: NA; CDR3: CASSLAPSGLAGAGGELFF
J: TRBJ2-7; V: TRBV7-2; length: 16; size: once; CDR3: CASSLGPGGLPYEQYF
J: TRBJ1-2; V: TRBV30; length: 20; size: NA; CDR3: CAWNRPPQGTGTEANYGYTF
J: TRBJ2-1; V: TRBV29-1; length: 13; size: NA; CDR3: CSVESLRGNEQFF
J: TRBJ2-7; V: TRBV5-4; length: 14; size: NA; CDR3: CASSLGQVPYEQYF
J: TRBJ2-2; V: TRBV7-3; length: 12; size: NA; CDR3: CASSRGEGELFF
J: TRBJ1-2; V: TRBV30; length: 16; size: NA; CDR3: CAWRYSRTVANYGYTF
J: TRBJ2-1; V: TRBV2; length: 14; size: NA; CDR3: CASTLAGGVGEQFF
J: TRBJ2-5; V: TRBV29-1; length: 12; size: NA; CDR3: CSVGDTGETQYF
J: TRBJ2-3; V: TRBV13; length: 14; size: NA; CDR3: CASSLGQAHGTQYF
J: TRBJ2-3; V: TRBV5-4; length: 14; size: NA; CDR3: CASSSWTGTDTQYF